This entry lists 21 T cell receptor beta chains sequenced from one sample in a study of blood T cell repertoires in COVID-19. Data came from immunoSEQ multiplex PCR; TCRdb stores just in-frame clones and leaves some out. The sample carries 84,000 or so clones, 83% recorded once. Sequences were obtained from peripheral blood. Every receptor here comes from a woman over 75 with acute or convalescent COVID-19.

The chain has TRBV20-1 and TRBJ2-7; TRBD2 aligns across 10 bases. The CDR3 is 14 amino acids. Germline CDR1 DFQATT, CDR2 SNEGSKA (reference sequence). J lost 1 base, V lost 6 bases, and 6 bases had no gene match. The CDR3 loop is CSASTSGESYEQYF. In nucleotides, the CDR3 is TGCAGTGCCAGTACTAGCGGGGAGTCCTACGAGCAGTACTTC.

This chain uses TRBV7-9 with TRBJ2-5; no definite D call. The CDR3 extends over 12 amino acids. Per the germline V gene, CDR1 is SEHNR and CDR2 is FQNEAQ (reference sequence). Between the trimmed V and J ends, which lost 6 bases and 5 bases, there was a span of 10 bases. The CDR3: CASSPGQETQYF. Here the CDR3 DNA reads TGTGCCAGCAGTCCAGGTCAGGAGACCCAGTACTTC.

This chain joins TRBV28 and TRBJ1-6; 8 bases match TRBD1. The CDR3 runs to 15 residues. Germline V lookup: CDR1 MDHEN, CDR2 SYDVKM. J was trimmed by 0 bases and V by 7 bases; bases with no gene match: 2. The CDR3 coding sequence is TGTGCCAGCAACCAGGGGGCCTCCTATAATTCACCCCTCCACTTT. As protein: CASNQGASYNSPLHF.

V usage is TRBV10-3 and J usage is TRBJ2-3; D perhaps matches TRBD2 (7 bases). V lost 3 bases to trimming and J lost 0 bases, with 10 bases between them. CDR3 length: 15 residues. CDR1 and CDR2 (germline): ENHRY, SYGVKD. Written as DNA, the CDR3 is TGTGCCATCAGTGACAGCGGGACAAGCACAGATACGCAGTATTTT. Translation gives CAISDSGTSTDTQYF.

V and J are TRBV6-1 and TRBJ1-4, with D possibly matching TRBD1 (5 bases). Germline CDR1 MNHNS, CDR2 SASEGT. The V and J ends lost 2 bases and 0 bases respectively, with 13 bases between them. The CDR3 contains 17 residues. CDR3: CASSEIAGGATNEKLFF. The CDR3 nucleotides are TGTGCCAGCAGTGAAATAGCGGGGGGAGCAACTAATGAAAAACTGTTTTTT.

This chain uses TRBV29-1 with TRBJ2-5; 7 bases match TRBD1. Germline V gene data show CDR1 as SQVTM and CDR2 as ANQGSEA. With 7 bases clipped from V and 0 bases from J, the junction kept 8 bases outside the gene matches. The CDR3 is made up of 14 amino acids. CDR3 sequence reads: CSGRDSGYQETQYF. Written as DNA, the CDR3 is TGCAGCGGCCGGGACAGCGGATACCAAGAGACCCAGTACTTC.

This chain joins TRBV5-4 and TRBJ2-7; D may be TRBD2 (6 bases). Germline V gene data show CDR1 as SGHNT and CDR2 as YYREEE (reference sequence). This CDR3 spans 14 amino acids. V was trimmed by 4 bases and J by 2 bases, leaving 13 bases between them. The CDR3 loop reads CASSASSGAYEQYF. CDR3 in DNA: TGTGCCAGCAGCGCATCGTCGGGGGCCTACGAGCAGTACTTC. Variable domain in full (rest from reference TRBV5-4 and TRBJ2-7): ETGVTQSPTHLIKTRGQQVTLRCSSQSGHNTVSWYQQALGQGPQFIFQYYREEENGRGNFPPRFSGLQFPNYSSELNVNALELDDSALYLCASSASSGAYEQYFGPGTRLTVT.

This clone turned up a few times. V and J are TRBV6-6 and TRBJ2-6, with a possible D match to TRBD2 (5 bases). This CDR3 contains 16 residues. The V end lost 0 bases, the J end lost 0 bases, and 6 bases lay between the germline ends. Germline V gives CDR1 MNHNY, CDR2 SVGAGI (reference sequence). CDR3 in amino acids: CASSYSRASGANVLTF. CDR3 nucleotide sequence: TGTGCCAGCAGTTACTCGAGGGCCTCTGGGGCCAACGTCCTGACTTTC.

The chain has TRBV6-5 and TRBJ1-3; D possibly corresponds to TRBD1 (5 bases). Trimming pared 8 bases from V and 7 bases from J, leaving 9 bases between. The CDR3 contains 11 residues. In germline, CDR1 is MNHEY, CDR2 SVGAGI. CDR3 coding DNA: TGTGCCAGCTCGGGGGGGAACACCATATATTTT. Protein product: CASSGGNTIYF.

This clone was seen repeatedly, ten times or more. This rearrangement joins TRBV6-5 to TRBJ2-7, with 8 positions matching TRBD2. Germline V lookup: CDR1 MNHEY, CDR2 SVGAGI. The V segment lost 11 bases and the J segment 5 bases; nucleotides outside the gene matches: 5. The CDR3 loop spans 11 amino acids. CDR3 nucleotide sequence: TGTGCCTGGAGCGGGAGCGACGAGCAGTACTTC. As protein: CAWSGSDEQYF.

The V gene is TRBV28, the J gene TRBJ1-4; D not certain. Germline assignment: CDR1 MDHEN and CDR2 SYDVKM. The CDR3 length is 14 residues. With 1 base removed from V and 0 bases from J, the gap between germline ends came to 3 bases. The CDR3 loop reads CASSLSSTNEKLFF. DNA of the CDR3: TGTGCCAGCAGTTTATCCTCAACTAATGAAAAACTGTTTTTT.

J is TRBJ2-2 and V is TRBV6-6; a weak D match, TRBD2 (5 bases). V lost 2 bases, J lost 6 bases, and 16 bases lay in between. This CDR3 spans 16 amino acids. CDR1 is MNHNY and CDR2 is SVGAGI in the germline V gene (reference sequence). The CDR3 DNA reads as TGTGCCAGCAGTTACCCAGCGAGGGCGGGCTCCGGGGAGCTGTTTTTT. Residues: CASSYPARAGSGELFF.

Only one count was recorded for this clone. The V and J genes are TRBV28 and TRBJ2-1; a weak D match, TRBD2 (6 bases). Trimming shortened V by 10 bases and J by 3 bases, and 19 bases separated the two germline ends. CDR1 is MDHEN and CDR2 is SYDVKM in the germline V gene. This CDR3 spans 15 amino acids. CDR3 sequence: CATQAGGRGYNEQFF. The CDR3 DNA reads TGTGCCACCCAAGCGGGTGGGAGAGGCTACAATGAGCAGTTCTTC.

The CDR3 DNA reads TGTGCCAGCAGCCAAGGGGGAGGGGACAATTACAATGAGCAGTTCTTC. Translating gives CASSQGGGDNYNEQFF. This chain connects TRBV4-2 to TRBJ2-1, with a possible D match to TRBD2 (7 bases). The V gene lost 1 base and the J gene lost 4 bases, with 14 bases spanning the gap. The CDR3 has 16 residues. Germline V gene lookup returns CDR1 LGHNA and CDR2 YNFKEQ.

V gene TRBV29-1 combines with J gene TRBJ2-2; a weak D match, TRBD2 (6 bases). Trimming took 3 bases from V and 6 from J, leaving 17 bases between them. CDR3 length: 15 residues. Germline loops: CDR1 SQVTM, CDR2 ANQGSEA. The CDR3 DNA reads as TGCAGCGTTGAGGGGGGAAGGGTTCTGGCCGGGGAGCTGTTTTTT. It encodes CSVEGGRVLAGELFF.

The CDR3 is CASSPKLAESNEQFF. The CDR3 bases are TGTGCCAGCTCACCTAAGCTAGCGGAGAGCAATGAGCAGTTCTTC. The chain combines TRBV18 with TRBJ2-1; 7 positions match TRBD2. CDR3 length: 15 residues. Per germline, CDR1 KGHSH and CDR2 LQKENI. The J segment lost 6 bases and the V segment lost 3 bases, leaving 8 bases of the junction unmatched. The full variable domain, completed using reference TRBV18 and TRBJ2-1, is NAGVMQNPRHLVRRRGQEARLRCSPMKGHSHVYWYRQLPEEGLKFMVYLQKENIIDESGMPKERFSAEFPKEGPSILRIQQVVRGDSAAYFCASSPKLAESNEQFFGPGTRLTVL.

This clone occurred once. At one of its ends the junction is not consistent with the germline gene, which may arise from a read error. The rearrangement uses TRBV2 and TRBJ1-2; a possible D gene is TRBD1 (6 bases). The CDR3 is 13 residues long. The germline V gene has CDR1 SNHLY and CDR2 FYNNEI. CDR3 nucleotides: TGTGCCAGCAGAGAAGAAGGGGGCTATGGCTACACCTTC. It encodes CASREEGGYGYTF.

The table lists this clone with a count of one. The J gene is TRBJ1-6, the V gene TRBV5-1; possible D gene TRBD1, 5 bases. This CDR3 region has 15 residues. The V end was cut by 0 bases, the J end by 10 bases, with 14 bases between. Germline lookup yields CDR1 SGHRS and CDR2 YFSETQ. The CDR3 sequence is CASSLETGSGSPLHF. Here the CDR3 DNA reads TGCGCCAGCAGCTTGGAAACAGGTAGTGGGTCACCCCTCCACTTT.

This clone is classed as medium-sized. The chain links TRBV5-5 to TRBJ2-7; the D gene is possibly TRBD1 (6 bases). The CDR3 covers 15 residues. V was pared by 4 bases and J by 3 bases, with 17 bases between. Germline CDR1 reads SGHKS; CDR2 reads YYEKEE (reference sequence). In DNA form, the CDR3 reads TGTGCCAGCAGCCCCGGACAGACCAACTACTACGAGCAGTACTTC. Its protein product is CASSPGQTNYYEQYF.

This chain uses TRBV28 with TRBJ2-7; TRBD1 is a possible D gene (6 bases). CDR1 is MDHEN, CDR2 SYDVKM, per germline. The CDR3 length is 16 residues. V was cut by 5 bases and J by 4 bases, with 21 bases left in between. The CDR3 sequence is CASSPRQGRGSYEQYF. CDR3 nucleotide sequence: TGTGCCAGCAGTCCCCGGCAGGGTAGGGGGTCTTACGAGCAGTACTTC.

There are a few counts of this clone. This chain joins TRBV6-5 and TRBJ1-1; 8 bases fit TRBD1. The germline gives CDR1 MNHEY, CDR2 SVGAGI. This CDR3 has 15 residues. V gave up 7 bases and J gave up 0 bases; unmatched junction bases: 7. Written as DNA, the CDR3 is TGTGCCAGCAAGACAGGGGCCGGGTTGAACACTGAAGCTTTCTTT. Encoded protein: CASKTGAGLNTEAFF.